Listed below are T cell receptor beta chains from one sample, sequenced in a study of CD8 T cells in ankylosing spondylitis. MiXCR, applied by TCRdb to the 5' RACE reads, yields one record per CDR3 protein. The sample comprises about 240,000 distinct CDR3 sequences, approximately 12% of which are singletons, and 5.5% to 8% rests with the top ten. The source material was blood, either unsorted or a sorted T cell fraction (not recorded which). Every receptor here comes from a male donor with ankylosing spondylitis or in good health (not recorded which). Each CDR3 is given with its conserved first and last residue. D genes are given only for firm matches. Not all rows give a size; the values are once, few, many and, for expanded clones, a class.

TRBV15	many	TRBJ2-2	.	TGTGCCACCAGCAGAGATCCCCACACCGGGGAGCTGTTTTTT	CATSRDPHTGELFF
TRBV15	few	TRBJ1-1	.	TGTGCCACCACGTCCTGGGACACTGAAGCTTTCTTT	CATTSWDTEAFF
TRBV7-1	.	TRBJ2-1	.	TGTGCCAGCACTCACCAATACAATGAGCAGTTCTTC	CASTHQYNEQFF
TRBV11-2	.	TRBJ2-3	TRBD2	TGTGCCAGCAGCCGCCGGGGGGGGGACAGCACAGATACGCAGTATTTT	CASSRRGGDSTDTQYF
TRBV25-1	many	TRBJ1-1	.	TGTGCCAGCATTCCCCCGGGGGAGATCACTGAAGCTTTCTTT	CASIPPGEITEAFF
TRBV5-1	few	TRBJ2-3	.	TGCGCCAGCAGCACCCAGACAGGATCGAGCACAGATACGCAGTATTTT	CASSTQTGSSTDTQYF
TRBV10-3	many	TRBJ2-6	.	TGTGCTACCAAAGATAGCTCTGGGGCCAACGTCCTGACTTTC	CATKDSSGANVLTF
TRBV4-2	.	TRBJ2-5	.	TGTGCCAGCAGCCAAGGGTTCCAAGAGACCCAGTACTTC	CASSQGFQETQYF
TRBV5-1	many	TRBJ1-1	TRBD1	TGCGCCAGCAGCTCGGGACAGGTCTCGAACACTGAAGCTTTCTTT	CASSSGQVSNTEAFF
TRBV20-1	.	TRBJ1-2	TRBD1	TGCAGTGCTAACCGACCGGGACAGGCCTTTCTCCCCGATGGCTACACCTTC	CSANRPGQAFLPDGYTF
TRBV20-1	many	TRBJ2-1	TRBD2	TGCAGTGCTGGCTACGGGAGGGCCTATGAGCAGTTCTTC	CSAGYGRAYEQFF
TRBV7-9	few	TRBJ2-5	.	TGTGCCAGCAGCACAACAGGGTTTGGTGAGACCCAGTACTTC	CASSTTGFGETQYF
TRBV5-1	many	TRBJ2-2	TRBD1	TGCGCCAGCAGCGGGGGACAGCCCGGGGAGCTGTTTTTT	CASSGGQPGELFF
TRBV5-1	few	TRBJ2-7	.	TGCGCCAGCAGCTTGGGGCAGCCTCCTTCCTACGAGCAGTACTTC	CASSLGQPPSYEQYF
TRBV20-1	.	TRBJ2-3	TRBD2	TGCAGTGCTAGAGGGGGGGGGGTCGGCACAGATACGCAGTATTTT	CSARGGGVGTDTQYF
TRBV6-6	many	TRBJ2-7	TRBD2	TGTGCCAGCCTCAGCGGGAGAGCCTACGAGCAGTACTTC	CASLSGRAYEQYF
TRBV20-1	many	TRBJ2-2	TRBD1	TGCAGTGCTAGCCATCACAGGGGGCCGAACACCGGGGAGCTGTTTTTT	CSASHHRGPNTGELFF
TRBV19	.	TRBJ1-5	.	TGTGCCAGTACTCCAACGGGGCAGGGGAATCAGCCCCAGCATTTT	CASTPTGQGNQPQHF
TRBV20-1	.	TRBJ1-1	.	TGCAGTGCCTATCAAGCGAACACTGAAGCTTTCTTT	CSAYQANTEAFF
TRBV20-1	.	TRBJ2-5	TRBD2	TGCAGTGCTAGCGGTGCGGGGGAACAAGAGACCCAGTACTTC	CSASGAGEQETQYF
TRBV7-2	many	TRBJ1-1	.	TGTGCCAGCAGTACGTTGCTAACAAGCACTGAAGCTTTCTTT	CASSTLLTSTEAFF
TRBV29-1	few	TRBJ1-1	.	TGCAGCTATGGGGGGCTCACTGAAGCTTTCTTT	CSYGGLTEAFF
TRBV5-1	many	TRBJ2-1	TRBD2	TGCGCCAGCAGCTTGCCCACGGGACTAGAGGGCGATGAGCAGTTCTTC	CASSLPTGLEGDEQFF
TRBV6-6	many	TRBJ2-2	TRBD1	TGTGCCAGCAGCCCTGGACAGGGCTCGGAGCTGTTTTTT	CASSPGQGSELFF
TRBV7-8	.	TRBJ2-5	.	TGTGCCAGCAGCTACACCAGGGGTGAAGAGACCCAGTACTTC	CASSYTRGEETQYF
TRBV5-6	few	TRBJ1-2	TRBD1	TGTGCCAGCAGCTGGTGGGGACAGGGGGCTCTAGGCTACACCTTC	CASSWWGQGALGYTF
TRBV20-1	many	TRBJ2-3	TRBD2	TGCAGTGCCCCCCTAGCGGGGGTTACTAATACGCAGTATTTT	CSAPLAGVTNTQYF
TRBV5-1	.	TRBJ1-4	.	TGCGCCAGCAGCAACTCGGGGAGCGAAAAACTGTTTTTT	CASSNSGSEKLFF
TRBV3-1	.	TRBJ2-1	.	TGTACCAGCAGTTCCCCGCTCTCGGCCTCACTTAGCTCCTACAATGAGCAGTTCTTC	CTSSSPLSASLSSYNEQFF
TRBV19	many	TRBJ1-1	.	TGTGCCGGGATTATGAACACTGAAGCTTTCTTT	CAGIMNTEAFF
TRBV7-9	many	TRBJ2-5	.	TGTGCCAGCAGCTTAGGGTCCCGCCTAACGACCCAGTACTTC	CASSLGSRLTTQYF
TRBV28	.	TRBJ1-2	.	TGTGCCACGACAGAGGCCGCACCACCTTATGGCTACACCTTC	CATTEAAPPYGYTF
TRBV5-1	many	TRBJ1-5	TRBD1	TGCGCCAGCAGCTTGGGGACAGGCAGCAATCAGCCCCAGCATTTT	CASSLGTGSNQPQHF
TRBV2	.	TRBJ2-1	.	TGTGCCAGCAGTGAGATACGGGACGACAATGAGCAGTTCTTC	CASSEIRDDNEQFF
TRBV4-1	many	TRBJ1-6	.	TGCGCCAGCAGCCAACCCAGGGATCTTAATTCACCCCTCCACTTT	CASSQPRDLNSPLHF
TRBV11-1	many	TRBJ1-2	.	TGTGCCAGCAGCTTAGCTCCGCGGGAATATGGCTACACCTTC	CASSLAPREYGYTF
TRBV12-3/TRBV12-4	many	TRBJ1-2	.	TGTGCCAGCAGTACGGACAGTAACTATGGCTACACCTTC	CASSTDSNYGYTF
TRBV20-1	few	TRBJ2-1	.	TGCAGTGCGACGGGGGCACAGGTTCATGAGCAGTTCTTC	CSATGAQVHEQFF
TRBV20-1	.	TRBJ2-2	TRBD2	TGCAGTGCTCCTAGGGGAGGGACCAACACCGGGGAGCTGTTTTTT	CSAPRGGTNTGELFF
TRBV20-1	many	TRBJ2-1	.	TGCAGTGAGGAGGGATCGGGGCACAATGAGCAGTTCTTC	CSEEGSGHNEQFF
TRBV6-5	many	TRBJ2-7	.	TGTGCCAGCAGTAATAAGGCCTCGGAGCAGTACTTC	CASSNKASEQYF
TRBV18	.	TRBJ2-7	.	TGTGCCAGCTCACCAGAAACGTGGGCCCACGAGCAGTACTTC	CASSPETWAHEQYF
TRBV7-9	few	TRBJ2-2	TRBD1	TGTGCCAGCAGCACTACCGGGACAGAAAGGAACACCGGGGAGCTGTTTTTT	CASSTTGTERNTGELFF
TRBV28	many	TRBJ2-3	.	TGTGCCAGCAGCCAGGGTATCGGATACACAGATACGCAGTATTTT	CASSQGIGYTDTQYF
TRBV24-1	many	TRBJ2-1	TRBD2	TGTGCCACCAGTGATCCCGGGACTAGCGGGTACAATGAGCAGTTCTTC	CATSDPGTSGYNEQFF
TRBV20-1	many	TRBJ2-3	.	TGCAGTGCTAGAGATGGGTTGGGCGGGGTCACAGATACGCAGTATTTT	CSARDGLGGVTDTQYF
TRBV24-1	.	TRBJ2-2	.	TGTGCCACCAGTGAAGGGGCCCCCGGGGAGCTGTTTTTT	CATSEGAPGELFF
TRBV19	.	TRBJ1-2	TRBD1	TGTGCCAGTAGTCAAGGGACAGCCAATGGCTACACCTTC	CASSQGTANGYTF
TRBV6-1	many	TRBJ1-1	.	TGTGCCAGCAGACACACAGGAATACGTATGAACACTGAAGCTTTCTTT	CASRHTGIRMNTEAFF